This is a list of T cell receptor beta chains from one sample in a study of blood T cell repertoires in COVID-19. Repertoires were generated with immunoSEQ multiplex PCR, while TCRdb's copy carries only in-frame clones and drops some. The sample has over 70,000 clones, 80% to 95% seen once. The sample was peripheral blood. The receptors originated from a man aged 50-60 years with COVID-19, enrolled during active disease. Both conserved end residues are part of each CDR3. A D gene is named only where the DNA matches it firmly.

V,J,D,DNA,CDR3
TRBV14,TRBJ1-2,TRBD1,TGTGCCAGCAGCCTGGGACAGGGGAAGATAAATGGCTACACCTTC,CASSLGQGKINGYTF
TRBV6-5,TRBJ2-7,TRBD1,TGTGCCAGCAGGGGGGACAGGGCCTCCTACGAGCAGTACTTC,CASRGDRASYEQYF
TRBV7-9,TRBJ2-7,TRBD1,TGTGCCAGCAGCACCGACAGGGGAAAATGGTACGAGCAGTACTTC,CASSTDRGKWYEQYF
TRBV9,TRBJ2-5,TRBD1,TGTGCCAGCAGCGCTTCCGGAAGTCGGGACAGGGACTACTTC,CASSASGSRDRDYF
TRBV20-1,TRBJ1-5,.,TGCAGTGCTAGTCCGCCTACAGGGAACAATCAGCCCCAGCATTTT,CSASPPTGNNQPQHF
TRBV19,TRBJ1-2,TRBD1,TGTGCCAGTAGTATGACAGGGGGCATTCGTGGCTACACCTTC,CASSMTGGIRGYTF
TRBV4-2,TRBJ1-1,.,TGTGCCAGCAGCCAAGTTACAATCAACACTGAAGCTTTCTTT,CASSQVTINTEAFF
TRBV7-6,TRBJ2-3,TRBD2,TGTGCCAGCAGCTACCTCGAGACTAGCGGGAGGGCCATGACAGATACGCAGTATTTT,CASSYLETSGRAMTDTQYF
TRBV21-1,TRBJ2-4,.,TGTGCCAGCAGCAAAGGAGGTAGACAGCCAGCCAAAAACATTCAGTACTTC,CASSKGGRQPAKNIQYF
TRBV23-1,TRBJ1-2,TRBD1,TGCGCCAGCACAAGTTCAGGACAGGGGCCCCCTAACTATGGCTACACCTTC,CASTSSGQGPPNYGYTF
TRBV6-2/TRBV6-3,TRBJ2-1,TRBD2,TGTGCCAGCAGTCGAGGCGGACTAGCGGGAGTTGAGCAGTTCTTC,CASSRGGLAGVEQFF
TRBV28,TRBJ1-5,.,TGTGCCAGCAGTGTAACAGAGTATAGCAATCAGCCCCAGCATTTT,CASSVTEYSNQPQHF
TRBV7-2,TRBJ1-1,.,TGTGCCAGCAGCTTCTCCCAGGAGAACACTGAAGCTTTCTTT,CASSFSQENTEAFF
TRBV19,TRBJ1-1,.,TGTGCCAGTAGTAGAGGACAGAACACTGAAGCTTTCTTT,CASSRGQNTEAFF
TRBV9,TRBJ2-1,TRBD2,TGTGCCAGCAGCGTAGGGGTCAGCGGGAGGTACAATGAGCAGTTCTTC,CASSVGVSGRYNEQFF
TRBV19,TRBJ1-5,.,TGTGCCAGTGCCTTGACAGATCAAAAGCCCCAGCATTTT,CASALTDQKPQHF
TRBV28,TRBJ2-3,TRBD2,TGTGCCAGCAGTTTATGGAGGGGGCTAGCGGGATCCACAGATACGCAGTATTTT,CASSLWRGLAGSTDTQYF
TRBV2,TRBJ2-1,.,TGTGCCAGCAAGGCCGGGAGCTCCTACAATGAGCAGTTCTTC,CASKAGSSYNEQFF